The 23 T cell receptor beta chains reported below all come from one sample, sequenced in a study of glioma-infiltrating T cells. The iRepertoire nested amplicon-rescue multiplex PCR amplified TCR alpha and beta CDR3s from RNA. TCRdb ran MiXCR on the multiplex PCR reads and lists one entry per CDR3 protein. The top ten hold roughly 37% of the sample, which has over 100,000 distinct CDR3 sequences, about 25% seen once. The sequenced material came from glioma tissue, nonneoplastic brain tissue, or PBMCs (not recorded which). Receptors were obtained from a human donor with low-grade glioma or glioblastoma, undergoing nonglioma brain surgery, or in good health (not recorded which).

There are many counts of this clonotype. The chain is built from TRBV20-1 and TRBJ1-4, with D uncertain. V was cut by 0 bases and J by 4 bases, with 12 bases left in between. The CDR3 has 15 amino acids. Germline-derived CDR1 and CDR2 are DFQATT and SNEGSKA (reference sequence). CDR3 protein: CSARDHKSDNEKLFF. For the CDR3, the DNA is TGCAGTGCTAGAGACCACAAGTCTGATAATGAAAAACTGTTTTTT.

This clonotype was picked up many times. The chain combines TRBV6-1 with TRBJ2-7; D possibly corresponds to TRBD1 (6 bases). CDR1 is MNHNS, CDR2 SASEGT, per germline. V shed 6 bases and J shed 3 bases, with 12 bases lying between them. The CDR3 has 13 residues. The CDR3 sequence is CASSPGQSYEQYF. CDR3 bases: TGTGCCAGCAGCCCTGGACAGAGCTACGAGCAGTACTTC.

The table lists this clonotype with many counts. This chain joins TRBV20-1 and TRBJ1-6; no reliable D call. The germline V gene encodes CDR1 DFQATT and CDR2 SNEGSKA (reference sequence). V was trimmed by 3 bases and J by 0 bases, leaving 12 bases between them. The length of the CDR3 is 16 residues. The DNA for the CDR3 is TGCAGTGCTAGTCTGGTCGTAAGCTCCTATAATTCACCCCTCCACTTT. Amino acid sequence: CSASLVVSSYNSPLHF.

The rearrangement uses TRBV7-9 and TRBJ2-3, with 11 nucleotides matching TRBD1. The V gene's germline CDR1 is SEHNR and CDR2 FQNEAQ (reference sequence). Germline trimming cut 5 bases from V and 5 bases from J; bases unmatched to any gene: 15. The CDR3 is 18 amino acids. The CDR3 region is CASSPNPGQGEKGDTQYF. As DNA, the CDR3 is TGTGCCAGCAGCCCCAATCCGGGACAGGGGGAAAAAGGAGATACGCAGTATTTT.

This clonotype was recorded many times. V is TRBV18 and J is TRBJ1-1, with D perhaps matching TRBD1 (6 bases). V dropped 5 bases and J dropped 7 bases, with 14 bases sitting between them. Germline lookup yields CDR1 KGHSH and CDR2 LQKENI. The CDR3 is 13 residues long. DNA of the CDR3: TGTGCCAGCTCATCAGGACAGCGAGTTGAAGCTTTCTTT. Residues: CASSSGQRVEAFF.

This clonotype was detected many times. CDR3 amino acids: CASSLVGQGAGYTF. The DNA of the CDR3 is TGTGCCAGCAGCTTAGTTGGGCAGGGGGCTGGCTACACCTTC. V usage is TRBV11-2 and J usage is TRBJ1-2; 8 bases line up with TRBD1. Losses at the gene ends were 1 base for V and 7 bases for J; bases not matched to a gene: 5. The CDR3 covers 14 residues. Germline V gives CDR1 SGHAT, CDR2 FQNNGV. Looking up the rest from reference TRBV11-2 and TRBJ1-2 gives the full variable domain: EAGVAQSPRYKIIEKRQSVAFWCNPISGHATLYWYQQILGQGPKLLIQFQNNGVVDDSQLPKDRFSAERLKGVDSTLKIQPAKLEDSAVYLCASSLVGQGAGYTFGSGTRLTVV.

This clonotype was recorded many times. The gene calls are TRBV12-3 or TRBV12-4 and TRBJ1-1; D is unclear. The CDR3 is made up of 14 amino acids. V was pared by 3 bases and J by 4 bases, with 12 bases between. The CDR3 is CASSLGVGSTEAFF. DNA for the CDR3: TGTGCCAGCAGTTTGGGAGTAGGGAGCACTGAAGCTTTCTTT.

This clonotype showed up just a few times. This chain connects TRBV29-1 to TRBJ2-1; D gene unclear. Trimming stripped 1 base from V and 4 bases from J, with 5 bases between. This CDR3 is built from 12 residues. Germline loops: CDR1 SQVTM, CDR2 ANQGSEA. CDR3: CSVEGVYNEQFF. DNA of the CDR3: TGCAGCGTTGAAGGGGTATACAATGAGCAGTTCTTC.

This clonotype has ten or more counts. The V gene is TRBV6-6, the J gene TRBJ1-2, with 11 bases that match TRBD1. The CDR3 runs 17 residues. V was pared by 1 base and J by 6 bases, with 10 bases of the junction left unmatched. Germline assignment: CDR1 MNHNY and CDR2 SVGAGI (reference sequence). CDR3 nucleotide sequence: TGTGCCAGCAGTTACTTTAGGACAGGGGGCGCTAATAATGGCTACACCTTC. The encoded protein is CASSYFRTGGANNGYTF.

This clonotype was detected many times. The chain is built from TRBV24-1 and TRBJ2-1; D is unclear. The CDR3 length is 14 residues. Germline loops: CDR1 KGHDR, CDR2 SFDVKD. V was trimmed by 1 base and J by 6 bases, leaving 9 bases between them. Written as DNA, the CDR3 is TGTGCCACCAGTGATTTTAAACAGCCCAATGAGCAGTTCTTC. Translation gives CATSDFKQPNEQFF.

This clonotype was detected many times. The rearrangement links TRBV19 to TRBJ1-5; D is unresolved. This CDR3 has 15 amino acids. Between the trimmed V and J ends, which lost 1 base and 5 bases, there was a span of 12 bases. Germline V gene sequence: CDR1 LNHDA, CDR2 SQIVND (reference sequence). CDR3: CASSIARAYYQPQHF. For the CDR3, the DNA is TGTGCCAGTAGTATAGCCCGGGCATATTATCAGCCCCAGCATTTT.

This clonotype was seen a handful of times. The chain's CDR3 is CASSQVMAGTTEAFF. In DNA, the CDR3 is TGTGCCAGCAGCCAAGTGATGGCTGGGACGACTGAAGCTTTCTTT. The V gene is TRBV4-2, the J gene TRBJ1-1; D perhaps matches TRBD1 (5 bases). This CDR3 region has 15 residues. Germline CDR1 LGHNA, CDR2 YNFKEQ. The germline V and J ends were trimmed by 1 base and 5 bases, with 14 bases remaining between them.

About this clonotype itself: The junction differs from germline at one of its ends, possibly a read error. CDR3 in DNA: TGCGCCAGCAGCCAAGCTTCCTATGGCTATACCTTC. Its protein is CASSQASYGYTF. This chain links TRBV4-1 with TRBJ1-2, with D hard to call. This CDR3 spans 12 amino acids. CDR1 and CDR2 (germline): MGHRA, YSYEKL.

This clonotype came up many times. The rearrangement joins TRBV29-1 to TRBJ2-5; 13 bases are a match to TRBD2. Germline V gene sequence: CDR1 SQVTM, CDR2 ANQGSEA. The CDR3 extends over 17 amino acids. The junction had 8 bases not matched to a gene; V was cut back by 3 bases and J by 1 base. The CDR3 loop reads CSVEGLAGRDFQETQYF. The DNA of the CDR3 is TGCAGCGTTGAGGGACTAGCGGGGCGAGATTTCCAAGAGACCCAGTACTTC.

This clonotype was seen ten or more times. The chain uses TRBV7-8 and TRBJ2-3, with D tentatively TRBD1 or TRBD2 (5 bases each). This CDR3 spans 17 amino acids. CDR1 SGHVS and CDR2 FQNEAQ come from the germline V gene. Between the trimmed V and J ends, which lost 5 bases and 0 bases, there was a span of 18 bases. Written as DNA, the CDR3 is TGTGCCAGCAGCCCTTCGGGACCCTTTTCTAGCACAGATACGCAGTATTTT. Amino acids: CASSPSGPFSSTDTQYF.

This clonotype has a handful of counts. V gene TRBV9 combines with J gene TRBJ2-7; TRBD2 is a possible D gene (5 bases). CDR1 and CDR2 (germline): SGDLS, YYNGEE. The CDR3 consists of 15 residues. V lost 0 bases and J lost 7, with 17 bases in between. The DNA for the CDR3 is TGTGCCAGCAGCGTAGGGGCAGGCCCGTCGGGGGAGCAGTACTTC. Translating gives CASSVGAGPSGEQYF.

Points on this clonotype: This is likely a read error, given that the CDR3 carries no conserved phenylalanine or tryptophan at its end. V gene TRBV6-9 combines with J gene TRBJ2-7, with D maybe TRBD2 (5 bases). The germline V and J ends were trimmed by 3 bases and 5 bases, with 14 bases remaining between them. CDR3 size: 14 residues. CDR1 and CDR2 (germline): MNHGY, SVAAGI. CDR3 in amino acids: CASSYGRGMHEQYS. CDR3 nucleotides: TGTGCCAGCAGTTACGGCAGAGGGATGCACGAGCAGTACTCC.

As to this clonotype: Possible read error: a much larger clone is one base away. This sequence joins TRBV4-1 and TRBJ2-7, with 11 bases identical to TRBD1. This CDR3 comprises 15 residues. Germline assignment: CDR1 MGHRA and CDR2 YSYEKL. Written as DNA, the CDR3 is TGCGCCAGCAGCCAAGGGACAGGGGGCACCTACGGGCAGTACTTC. Translating gives CASSQGTGGTYGQYF.

This clonotype was observed at least ten times. This chain uses TRBV2 with TRBJ1-3; TRBD1 is a possible D gene (5 bases). Germline CDR1 SNHLY, CDR2 FYNNEI. Trimming pared 6 bases from V and 0 bases from J, leaving 12 bases between. The CDR3 loop spans 15 amino acids. The DNA for the CDR3 is TGTGCCAGCAGGCGGGACTCGAGCTCTGGAAACACCATATATTTT. Encoded protein: CASRRDSSSGNTIYF.

The sample holds many counts of this clonotype. This chain connects TRBV20-1 to TRBJ1-2; TRBD1 aligns across 11 bases. The CDR3 has 13 residues. The germline V gene has CDR1 DFQATT and CDR2 SNEGSKA (reference sequence). V shed 3 bases and J 9 bases; nucleotides not matched to a gene: 6. CDR3 in DNA: TGCAGTGCTAGGGGACAGGGGGTTTTAAGCTACACCTTC. It yields the protein CSARGQGVLSYTF.

This clonotype was counted at least ten times. The chain recombines TRBV7-3 with TRBJ2-7; tentative D call: TRBD1 (6 bases). From germline, CDR1 is SGHTA and CDR2 FQGTGA. Trimming pared 5 bases from V and 4 bases from J, leaving 12 bases between. The CDR3 sequence is 13 residues long. The CDR3 DNA is TGTGCCAGCAGCACGGACAGACAATACGAGCAGTACTTC. Its translation: CASSTDRQYEQYF.

This clonotype was counted at least ten times. This chain links TRBV10-2 with TRBJ1-2; no reliable D call. CDR3 length equals 13 residues. Germline V gene data show CDR1 as WSHSY and CDR2 as SAAADI. Deletions cut 3 bases from V and 2 bases from J, with 7 bases between. In DNA, the CDR3 is TGCGCCAGCAGTGAACTGGGAAACTATGGCTACACCTTC. This sequence encodes CASSELGNYGYTF.

This clonotype has a count of ten or more. The chain couples TRBV28 to TRBJ1-5; unclear D gene. The CDR3 runs to 13 residues. V was pared by 2 bases and J by 8 bases, with 10 bases between. From germline, CDR1 is MDHEN and CDR2 SYDVKM. DNA for the CDR3: TGTGCCAGCAGTTTAGCCCCCCTAAAGCCCCAGCATTTT. Amino acids: CASSLAPLKPQHF.